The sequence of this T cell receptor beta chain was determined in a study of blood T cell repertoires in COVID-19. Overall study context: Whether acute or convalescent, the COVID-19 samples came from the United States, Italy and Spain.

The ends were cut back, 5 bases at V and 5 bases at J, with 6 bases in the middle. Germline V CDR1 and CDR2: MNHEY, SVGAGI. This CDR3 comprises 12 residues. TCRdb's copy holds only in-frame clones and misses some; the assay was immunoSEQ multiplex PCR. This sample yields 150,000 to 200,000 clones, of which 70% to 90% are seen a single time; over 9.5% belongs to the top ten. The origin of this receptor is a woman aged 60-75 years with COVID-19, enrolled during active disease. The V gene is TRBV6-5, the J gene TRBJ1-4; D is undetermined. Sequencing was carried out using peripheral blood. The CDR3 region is CASSRLNEKLFF. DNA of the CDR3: TGTGCCAGCAGTAGACTGAATGAAAAACTGTTTTTT.